The sequence of this T cell receptor beta chain was determined in a study of T cells after posttransplantation cyclophosphamide. Method: immunoSEQ multiplex PCR; TCRdb's copy keeps in-frame clones and lacks some. The table shows around 50,000 clones, with about 90% occurring only once. The CDR3 consists of 12 residues. The V end lost 6 bases, the J end lost 6 bases, and 9 bases lay between the germline ends. From germline, CDR1 is SEHNR and CDR2 FQNEAQ (reference sequence). Comment on this clone: Its antigen is not known.

Findings and limits, study-wide: Skin or GI-infiltrating T cells shared few TRB sequences with blood.

The sequenced material came from PBMCs. The receptor comes from a woman aged 50 to 60 in good health and a related stem cell transplant donor. The rearrangement uses TRBV7-9 and TRBJ1-5; D gene ambiguous. The CDR3 DNA is TGTGCCAGCAGTCTCGAGCGTCAGCCCCAGCATTTT. Translating gives CASSLERQPQHF.